Below, 29 T cell receptor beta chains from the same sample are listed, as sequenced in a study of radiation and T cells in renal cell carcinoma. Using immunoSEQ multiplex PCR, the repertoire was profiled, and TCRdb retains in-frame clones only, with some absent. The sample lists about 130,000 clones, roughly 77% seen once, with 1.5% to 2% in the top ten. Time point here: blood 2 weeks post-SBRT. Treatment described: 15 Gy SBRT to primary tumor, nephrectomy 4 weeks later. The material sequenced was blood, taken from a patient whose treatment included radiotherapy and nephrectomy. These receptors were taken from a woman aged 55-75 years with renal cell carcinoma.

V usage is TRBV4-1 and J usage is TRBJ2-7; 11 nucleotides line up with TRBD1. The CDR3 loop spans 17 amino acids. Germline CDR1 is MGHRA and CDR2 is YSYEKL. With V trimmed by 0 bases and J by 3 bases, 7 bases remained unmatched. The CDR3 loop is CASSQEIGQGADYEQYF. The CDR3 DNA reads TGCGCCAGCAGCCAAGAGATCGGACAGGGGGCTGACTACGAGCAGTACTTC.

The genes are TRBV4-1 and TRBJ2-3; D perhaps matches TRBD2 (6 bases). In germline, CDR1 is MGHRA, CDR2 YSYEKL. This CDR3 has 16 residues. The V gene lost 5 bases and the J gene lost 4 bases, with 19 bases spanning the gap. The CDR3 nucleotides read TGCGCCAGCAGCTATGGGAGCGGGCTGCTGGCAGATACGCAGTATTTT. This sequence encodes CASSYGSGLLADTQYF.

The rearrangement uses TRBV9 and TRBJ2-2; 7 nucleotides align to TRBD1. This CDR3 has 13 residues. V dropped 1 base and J dropped 7; count of bases not matched to a gene: 1. The germline gives CDR1 SGDLS, CDR2 YYNGEE. CDR3 residues: CASSVRQGGELFF. DNA of the CDR3: TGTGCCAGCAGCGTACGACAGGGCGGGGAGCTGTTTTTT. The full variable domain, with the rest looked up from reference TRBV9 and TRBJ2-2, is DSGVTQTPKHLITATGQRVTLRCSPRSGDLSVYWYQQSLDQGLQFLIQYYNGEERAKGNILERFSAQQFPDLHSELNLSSLELGDSALYFCASSVRQGGELFFGEGSRLTVL.

This clone was counted a single time. This chain connects TRBV5-1 to TRBJ2-5; 9 bases align to TRBD2. The junction had 11 bases not matched to a gene; V was cut back by 0 bases and J by 2 bases. There are 18 residues in the CDR3. Per germline, CDR1 SGHRS and CDR2 YFSETQ. CDR3 sequence reads: CASSLVGSGGPLQETQYF. CDR3 DNA: TGCGCCAGCAGCTTGGTGGGTAGCGGGGGCCCGTTACAAGAGACCCAGTACTTC.

The rearrangement links TRBV7-2 to TRBJ2-3; TRBD2 agrees at 11 bases. V dropped 5 bases and J dropped 2; count of bases not matched to a gene: 6. CDR1 and CDR2 (germline): SGHTA, FQGNSA. The CDR3 spans 16 residues. Here the CDR3 reads CASSPGLAGVTDTQYF. DNA for the CDR3: TGTGCCAGCAGCCCCGGACTAGCGGGTGTCACAGATACGCAGTATTTT.

V is TRBV11-1 and J is TRBJ1-5; 7 bases are a match to TRBD1. The CDR3 runs 18 residues. The ends lost 5 bases at V and 0 bases at J; junction bases unmatched: 13. Germline V gene data show CDR1 as SGHAT and CDR2 as FQDESV (reference sequence). CDR3 bases: TGTGCCAGCAGCATTATGGACAGGTCTACGGCTAGCAATCAGCCCCAGCATTTT. The encoded protein is CASSIMDRSTASNQPQHF.

V and J are TRBV18 and TRBJ1-5; TRBD1 agrees at 12 bases. The J segment lost 6 bases and the V segment lost 0 bases, leaving 3 bases of the junction unmatched. Per germline, CDR1 KGHSH and CDR2 LQKENI. The CDR3 loop spans 16 amino acids. This chain's CDR3 is CASSPPGQGASQPQHF. CDR3 DNA: TGTGCCAGCTCACCACCGGGACAGGGGGCAAGTCAGCCCCAGCATTTT.

This clone was detected only a few times. The chain recombines TRBV9 with TRBJ1-1; D is undetermined. The CDR3 runs to 13 residues. Trimming cost V 4 bases and J 8 bases, with 15 bases left between them. CDR1 and CDR2 (germline): SGDLS, YYNGEE. The CDR3 DNA reads TGTGCCAGCAGCCTAACCTTCCGAGGCGAAGCTTTCTTT. It yields the protein CASSLTFRGEAFF.

V usage is TRBV18 and J usage is TRBJ2-7; 8 bases line up with TRBD1. V lost 3 bases, J lost 2 bases, and 15 bases stayed unmatched. The CDR3 has 18 residues. Germline values: CDR1 KGHSH, CDR2 LQKENI. The CDR3 is CASSPLQGQGAFPYEQYF. CDR3 DNA sequence: TGTGCCAGCTCACCCTTACAGGGGCAGGGGGCCTTCCCCTACGAGCAGTACTTC. Supplemented by reference TRBV18 and TRBJ2-7, the full variable domain reads NAGVMQNPRHLVRRRGQEARLRCSPMKGHSHVYWYRQLPEEGLKFMVYLQKENIIDESGMPKERFSAEFPKEGPSILRIQQVVRGDSAAYFCASSPLQGQGAFPYEQYFGPGTRLTVT.

The rearrangement joins TRBV9 to TRBJ2-7; D possibly corresponds to TRBD1 (6 bases). Trimming removed 3 bases at V and 3 bases at J, with 19 bases between. This CDR3 comprises 16 residues. Germline-derived CDR1 and CDR2 are SGDLS and YYNGEE. CDR3 sequence: CASSANIRDTHYEQYF. The CDR3 nucleotides read TGTGCCAGCAGCGCCAATATCCGGGACACGCACTACGAGCAGTACTTC. Using reference TRBV9 and TRBJ2-7 for the parts outside the CDR3, the full variable domain is DSGVTQTPKHLITATGQRVTLRCSPRSGDLSVYWYQQSLDQGLQFLIQYYNGEERAKGNILERFSAQQFPDLHSELNLSSLELGDSALYFCASSANIRDTHYEQYFGPGTRLTVT.

V gene TRBV7-3 combines with J gene TRBJ2-2, with D hard to call. V lost 3 bases, J lost 3 bases, and 5 bases lay in between. Germline V gene lookup returns CDR1 SGHTA and CDR2 FQGTGA. This CDR3 comprises 13 residues. Written as DNA, the CDR3 is TGTGCCAGCAGCTTTAGGTACACCGGGGAGCTGTTTTTT. As protein: CASSFRYTGELFF.

The genes are TRBV6-5 and TRBJ2-3, with D tentatively TRBD2 (5 bases). Trimming shortened V by 5 bases and J by 4 bases, and 13 bases separated the two germline ends. CDR1 MNHEY and CDR2 SVGAGI come from the germline V gene. The CDR3 is 14 residues long. CDR3 sequence: CASSPFSGADTQYF. CDR3 DNA: TGTGCCAGCAGTCCGTTCTCCGGGGCAGATACGCAGTATTTT.

The chain joins TRBV19 to TRBJ1-5; no clear D. The germline V and J ends were trimmed by 5 bases and 7 bases, with 12 bases remaining between them. The CDR3 runs 13 residues. From germline, CDR1 is LNHDA and CDR2 SQIVND (reference sequence). CDR3 coding DNA: TGTGCCAGTAGTTCGAGGTTTGGACAGCCCCAGCATTTT. Residues: CASSSRFGQPQHF.

This clone was observed once. The chain couples TRBV7-2 to TRBJ1-1, with 7 bases matching TRBD1. V lost 2 bases to trimming and J lost 1 base; unmatched junction nucleotides: 4. The V gene's germline CDR1 is SGHTA and CDR2 FQGNSA. The CDR3 extends over 15 amino acids. Here the CDR3 DNA reads TGTGCCAGCAGCTTAAGACAGGGTGGGAACACTGAAGCTTTCTTT. Translation: CASSLRQGGNTEAFF.

The rearrangement joins TRBV30 to TRBJ2-7; 10 nucleotides align to TRBD2. V lost 2 bases to trimming and J lost 4 bases; unmatched junction nucleotides: 5. This CDR3 has 14 amino acids. Germline V gene sequence: CDR1 GTSNPN, CDR2 SVGIG (reference sequence). CDR3: CAWSSGRALYEQYF. The CDR3 DNA reads TGTGCCTGGAGTAGCGGGAGGGCCCTGTACGAGCAGTACTTC.

V is TRBV4-3 and J is TRBJ2-7; D remains ambiguous. The ends were cut back, 0 bases at V and 3 bases at J, with 12 bases in the middle. Germline loops: CDR1 LGHNA, CDR2 YSLEER. CDR3 length equals 15 residues. The CDR3 loop is CASSQDGYIIYEQYF. The DNA for the CDR3 is TGCGCCAGCAGCCAAGATGGCTACATAATCTACGAGCAGTACTTC.

This clone showed up just a few times. J is TRBJ2-1 and V is TRBV5-6; perhaps TRBD2 as D (5 bases). This CDR3 has 17 residues. Deletions cut 4 bases from V and 9 bases from J, with 26 bases between. The germline V gene has CDR1 SGHDT and CDR2 YYEEEE. This chain's CDR3 is CASSPKLGVSLTGEQFF. In DNA, the CDR3 is TGTGCCAGCAGCCCAAAGCTCGGGGTCTCGCTCACCGGTGAGCAGTTCTTC.

The J gene is TRBJ2-3, the V gene TRBV5-1, with 8 bases aligning to TRBD2. Germline CDR1 is SGHRS and CDR2 is YFSETQ. The CDR3 runs to 15 residues. The V segment lost 6 bases and the J segment 1 base; nucleotides outside the gene matches: 7. The CDR3 sequence: CASTRAGLGTDTQYF. CDR3 sequence (DNA): TGCGCCAGCACTCGGGCGGGACTAGGCACAGATACGCAGTATTTT.

This chain joins TRBV20-1 and TRBJ2-5; unclear D gene. The CDR3 runs 11 residues. Germline V gene data show CDR1 as DFQATT and CDR2 as SNEGSKA (reference sequence). V was clipped by 3 bases and J by 5 bases, with 7 bases between them. The CDR3 sequence is CSASDGETQYF. The CDR3 DNA reads TGCAGTGCTAGTGACGGGGAGACCCAGTACTTC.

The chain recombines TRBV7-8 with TRBJ2-1, with D perhaps matching TRBD2 (6 bases). Per the germline V gene, CDR1 is SGHVS and CDR2 is FQNEAQ. V shed 1 base and J shed 8 bases, with 12 bases lying between them. This CDR3 spans 14 amino acids. DNA for the CDR3: TGTGCCAGCAGCTTAGGGCGCGCGGGGCATGAGCAGTTCTTC. Protein product: CASSLGRAGHEQFF. The full variable domain, completed using reference TRBV7-8 and TRBJ2-1, is GAGVSQSPRYKVAKRGQDVALRCDPISGHVSLFWYQQALGQGPEFLTYFQNEAQLDKSGLPSDRFFAERPEGSVSTLKIQRTQQEDSAVYLCASSLGRAGHEQFFGPGTRLTVL.

The V and J genes are TRBV19 and TRBJ1-2; 7 bases map to TRBD1. From germline, CDR1 is LNHDA and CDR2 SQIVND (reference sequence). V shed 8 bases, J shed 5 bases, and the junction held 11 bases outside the gene matches. The CDR3 sequence is 14 residues long. This CDR3 reads CASREGARAYGYTF. The CDR3 DNA reads TGTGCCAGTCGGGAGGGGGCGAGGGCTTATGGCTACACCTTC.

This chain connects TRBV30 to TRBJ2-2; a possible D gene is TRBD2 (5 bases). V dropped 5 bases and J dropped 13 bases, with 14 bases sitting between them. Per the germline V gene, CDR1 is GTSNPN and CDR2 is SVGIG (reference sequence). CDR3 length: 11 amino acids. As DNA, the CDR3 is TGTGCCTGGGGGGAGAGTGTAATGCTGTTTTTT. It encodes CAWGESVMLFF.

This clone was seen repeatedly, ten times or more. V usage is TRBV6-1 and J usage is TRBJ1-2; D gene uncertain. The CDR3 has 14 amino acids. CDR1 is MNHNS and CDR2 is SASEGT in the germline V gene. V lost 0 bases and J 8 bases, leaving 13 bases between the germline ends. CDR3 sequence reads: CASSEAWARRGYTF. The DNA for the CDR3 is TGTGCCAGCAGTGAAGCGTGGGCGCGTCGCGGCTACACCTTC.

The chain joins TRBV6-1 to TRBJ1-6; D is unclear. Trimming pared 2 bases from V and 4 bases from J, leaving 12 bases between. Germline V lookup: CDR1 MNHNS, CDR2 SASEGT. The CDR3 covers 16 residues. The CDR3 here is CASSERAVLYNSPLHF. In nucleotides, the CDR3 is TGTGCCAGCAGTGAACGGGCAGTCCTTTATAATTCACCCCTCCACTTT.

The rearrangement links TRBV5-4 to TRBJ1-1; no definite D call. The CDR3 sequence is 13 residues long. The germline CDR1 and CDR2 sequences are SGHNT and YYREEE (reference sequence). V shed 2 bases and J shed 6 bases, with 11 bases lying between them. CDR3 nucleotides: TGTGCCAGCAGCTTCGCCTGGGAGGCTGAAGCTTTCTTT. Translated: CASSFAWEAEAFF. The full variable domain, in which reference TRBV5-4 and TRBJ1-1 provide the parts outside the CDR3, is ETGVTQSPTHLIKTRGQQVTLRCSSQSGHNTVSWYQQALGQGPQFIFQYYREEENGRGNFPPRFSGLQFPNYSSELNVNALELDDSALYLCASSFAWEAEAFFGQGTRLTVV.

The chain employs TRBV18 and TRBJ2-5; 7 bases are shared with TRBD2. Germline values: CDR1 KGHSH, CDR2 LQKENI. The V segment lost 3 bases and the J segment 5 bases; nucleotides outside the gene matches: 3. The CDR3 is 13 amino acids. DNA for the CDR3: TGTGCCAGCTCACCTTCCGGGAGGGAGACCCAGTACTTC. Protein sequence: CASSPSGRETQYF.

The chain joins TRBV6-5 to TRBJ2-3, with D hard to call. The CDR3 consists of 15 residues. Trimming shortened V by 0 bases and J by 2 bases, and 9 bases separated the two germline ends. Germline CDR1 is MNHEY and CDR2 is SVGAGI. CDR3 region: CASSYSPRLTDTQYF. CDR3 DNA sequence: TGTGCCAGCAGTTACTCCCCCAGGCTCACAGATACGCAGTATTTT.

This clone has a handful of counts. The chain carries TRBV2 and TRBJ1-1; D not resolved. V lost 6 bases and J 4 bases, leaving 15 bases between the germline ends. The CDR3 totals 14 residues. Germline V gene lookup returns CDR1 SNHLY and CDR2 FYNNEI. The CDR3 DNA follows: TGTGCCAGCAGGCCCTACCCAGGCGGCACTGAAGCTTTCTTT. Translating it yields CASRPYPGGTEAFF.

This sequence joins TRBV25-1 and TRBJ1-2; TRBD1 agrees at 11 bases. Germline V gives CDR1 MGHDK, CDR2 SYGVNS. With V trimmed by 6 bases and J by 7 bases, 7 bases remained unmatched. The CDR3 contains 14 residues. This chain's CDR3 is CASRDAGTGGGYTF. The CDR3 bases are TGTGCCAGCAGGGACGCCGGGACAGGGGGTGGCTACACCTTC.